Each of the 24 T cell receptor beta chains below was sequenced from the same sample in a study of blood T cell repertoires in COVID-19. The repertoire was sequenced with immunoSEQ multiplex PCR; TCRdb's copy has only in-frame clones and lacks some. The table lists about 300,000 clones, approximately 86% of them singletons. Sequencing input: peripheral blood. Receptors originate from a man in his 70s with acute or convalescent COVID-19.

This chain uses TRBV2 with TRBJ2-5; 11 nucleotides align to TRBD2. This CDR3 has 15 residues. The V and J ends lost 6 bases and 4 bases, in that order; junction bases with no gene match: 7. CDR1 is SNHLY and CDR2 is FYNNEI in the germline V gene. The CDR3 coding sequence is TGTGCCAGCAGGGAGACTAGCGGGGTTTTAGAGACCCAGTACTTC. As protein: CASRETSGVLETQYF.

The V call is TRBV3-1 (or the pseudogene TRBV3-2), the J call TRBJ1-2, with 8 bases that match TRBD1. The CDR3 covers 15 residues. The V gene end was trimmed by 1 base and the J gene end by 5 bases; junction bases not matched to a gene: 6. Germline CDR1 and CDR2: LGHDT and YNNKEL (reference sequence). Here the CDR3 reads CASSQAGGQEYGYTF. In DNA, the CDR3 is TGTGCCAGCAGCCAAGCAGGGGGACAGGAGTATGGCTACACCTTC.

The rearrangement uses TRBV5-5 and TRBJ2-4, with TRBD1 matching 8 bases. The V and J ends lost 4 bases and 0 bases, in that order; junction bases with no gene match: 3. Germline V gene lookup returns CDR1 SGHKS and CDR2 YYEKEE (reference sequence). The CDR3 is 15 amino acids. CDR3 protein: CASSLTGVAKNIQYF. CDR3 DNA sequence: TGTGCCAGCAGCCTGACAGGGGTAGCCAAAAACATTCAGTACTTC.

The chain is built from TRBV24-1 and TRBJ1-5; weak D call: TRBD1 (6 bases). V lost 4 bases and J 2 bases, leaving 14 bases between the germline ends. This CDR3 has 16 residues. From germline, CDR1 is KGHDR and CDR2 SFDVKD. CDR3 nucleotide sequence: TGTGCCACCAGTGACCGACAGGTTAGGGGCAATCAGCCCCAGCATTTT. Its protein is CATSDRQVRGNQPQHF.

This rearrangement joins TRBV27 to TRBJ2-7, with TRBD1 matching 10 bases. Germline V gene data show CDR1 as MNHEY and CDR2 as SMNVEV (reference sequence). This CDR3 comprises 15 residues. With V trimmed by 6 bases and J by 2 bases, 7 bases remained unmatched. CDR3: CASRPGTGATYEQYF. In DNA, the CDR3 is TGTGCCAGCAGGCCCGGGACAGGGGCGACCTACGAGCAGTACTTC.

This chain links TRBV7-9 with TRBJ2-5; maybe TRBD1 (6 bases). Germline values: CDR1 SEHNR, CDR2 FQNEAQ (reference sequence). The CDR3 has 15 amino acids. Deletions cut 4 bases from V and 4 bases from J, with 16 bases between. The CDR3 here is CASSSPGHLLETQYF. In DNA, the CDR3 is TGTGCCAGCAGCTCTCCGGGACACTTACTAGAGACCCAGTACTTC.

The chain joins TRBV19 to TRBJ2-3; 12 nucleotides agree with TRBD1. The J segment lost 3 bases and the V segment lost 4 bases, leaving 8 bases of the junction unmatched. Germline CDR1 reads LNHDA; CDR2 reads SQIVND (reference sequence). The CDR3 is made up of 17 amino acids. The CDR3 bases are TGTGCCAGTAGTACCTCGGGACAGGGGGCGTTTACAGATACGCAGTATTTT. Its protein product is CASSTSGQGAFTDTQYF.

This clone has just a few counts. CDR3 protein: CASSPPRGQGIHEAFF. In nucleotides, the CDR3 is TGTGCCAGCAGTCCGCCGAGGGGACAGGGTATACATGAAGCTTTCTTT. This rearrangement joins TRBV28 to TRBJ1-1; 9 bases align to TRBD1. Trimming at V came to 5 bases and at J to 7 bases, leaving 14 bases not matched to a gene. This CDR3 contains 16 residues. Looked up from germline, CDR1 is MDHEN and CDR2 is SYDVKM.

This sequence joins TRBV14 and TRBJ2-1; D might be TRBD2 (5 bases). This CDR3 spans 16 amino acids. Trimming cost V 1 base and J 9 bases, with 19 bases left between them. Germline CDR1 is SGHDN and CDR2 is FVKESK. The CDR3 bases are TGTGCCAGCAGCCAAGGATCCGGACTCCTTCAAGGTGAGCAGTTCTTC. This codes for CASSQGSGLLQGEQFF.

The J gene is TRBJ2-7, the V gene TRBV12-3 or TRBV12-4; D not resolved. V was pared by 2 bases and J by 6 bases, with 8 bases between. This CDR3 is built from 12 residues. For the CDR3, the DNA is TGTGCCAGCAGTTTAAGTTACGGCGAGCAGTACTTC. Its translation: CASSLSYGEQYF.

This clone was seen just once. The chain joins TRBV11-2 to TRBJ2-7; 12 bases are shared with TRBD1. This CDR3 has 18 residues. From germline, CDR1 is SGHAT and CDR2 FQNNGV. With V trimmed by 6 bases and J by 1 base, 13 bases remained unmatched. The CDR3 region has the DNA TGTGCCAGCAGAAACCGGGACAGGGGGCGGATACGATCCTACGAGCAGTACTTC. Encoded protein: CASRNRDRGRIRSYEQYF.

The CDR3 is CASSYSTASNQPQHF. As DNA, the CDR3 is TGTGCCAGCAGTTACTCGACAGCTAGCAATCAGCCCCAGCATTTT. This rearrangement joins TRBV6-5 to TRBJ1-5, with D possibly matching TRBD1 (5 bases). This CDR3 is 15 amino acids long. The V gene lost 0 bases and the J gene lost 0 bases, with 6 bases spanning the gap. From germline, CDR1 is MNHEY and CDR2 SVGAGI.

The CDR3 coding sequence is TGTGCCAGCAGTGTCGTAATTGTCGGGGAGCAGTACTTC. Translated, it gives CASSVVIVGEQYF. The chain is built from TRBV2 and TRBJ2-7; D remains ambiguous. The CDR3 has 13 residues. V was pared by 4 bases and J by 7 bases, with 14 bases between. In germline, CDR1 is SNHLY, CDR2 FYNNEI.

V gene TRBV10-3 combines with J gene TRBJ1-1, with D unresolved. Germline loops: CDR1 ENHRY, CDR2 SYGVKD. The CDR3 runs to 16 residues. Trimming shortened V by 0 bases and J by 1 base, and 12 bases separated the two germline ends. The CDR3 spells CAISESVRAGNTEAFF. The CDR3 DNA follows: TGTGCCATCAGTGAGTCGGTGAGGGCAGGGAACACTGAAGCTTTCTTT.

This chain connects TRBV30 to TRBJ1-1; weak D call: TRBD1 (6 bases). The CDR3 is made up of 13 amino acids. Germline V CDR1 and CDR2: GTSNPN, SVGIG (reference sequence). V lost 5 bases, J lost 1 base, and 11 bases lay in between. In nucleotides, the CDR3 is TGTGCCTGGGTGGGACAACCGAACACTGAAGCTTTCTTT. As protein: CAWVGQPNTEAFF.

The genes are TRBV21-1 and TRBJ2-7; the table assigns TRBD2, which was not confirmed against the DNA. TRBV21-1 is a pseudogene locus. The CDR3 runs 18 residues. CDR3 protein: CASSKIPLRTSGSWEQYF. CDR3 sequence (DNA): TGTGCCAGCAGCAAAATTCCCCTCCGGACTAGCGGATCCTGGGAGCAGTACTTC.

The chain has TRBV5-1 and TRBJ1-1; D perhaps matches TRBD1 (5 bases). Germline loops: CDR1 SGHRS, CDR2 YFSETQ. The CDR3 contains 14 residues. Trimming pared 2 bases from V and 3 bases from J, leaving 11 bases between. CDR3 amino acids: CASSFSGSDTEAFF. In DNA, the CDR3 is TGCGCCAGCAGCTTTTCAGGGTCGGACACTGAAGCTTTCTTT.

The chain combines TRBV3-1 (or the pseudogene TRBV3-2) with TRBJ2-6; the match to TRBD1 covers 9 bases. With V trimmed by 7 bases and J by 0 bases, 7 bases remained unmatched. The length of the CDR3 is 17 residues. CDR1 and CDR2 (germline): LGHDT, YNNKEL (reference sequence). The CDR3 DNA follows: TGTGCCAGCACTCCCGGGACAGGGTACTCTGGGGCCAACGTCCTGACTTTC. It specifies CASTPGTGYSGANVLTF.

The rearrangement joins TRBV6-1 to TRBJ2-1, with D possibly TRBD1 on 6 matching bases. This CDR3 is 14 amino acids long. Germline V CDR1 and CDR2: MNHNS, SASEGT. V was pared by 2 bases and J by 4 bases, with 9 bases between. CDR3 in amino acids: CASSEQGSYNEQFF. The CDR3 coding sequence is TGTGCCAGCAGTGAACAGGGGTCTTACAATGAGCAGTTCTTC.

The chain uses TRBV5-1 and TRBJ2-3; no clear D gene. The CDR3 consists of 13 residues. Germline loops: CDR1 SGHRS, CDR2 YFSETQ. The ends were cut back, 0 bases at V and 2 bases at J, with 4 bases in the middle. CDR3 coding DNA: TGCGCCAGCAGCTTGGGGGCCACAGATACGCAGTATTTT. Translated: CASSLGATDTQYF.

The chain uses TRBV2 and TRBJ1-1; D gene unclear. The CDR3 extends over 13 amino acids. CDR1 and CDR2 from the germline V gene are SNHLY and FYNNEI. Trimming stripped 7 bases from V and 1 base from J, with 10 bases between. The CDR3: CASTPTTNTEAFF. CDR3 DNA sequence: TGTGCCAGCACGCCGACTACGAACACTGAAGCTTTCTTT.

This clone showed up many times. This chain uses TRBV24-1 with TRBJ1-5; 12 nucleotides agree with TRBD1. This CDR3 spans 16 amino acids. CDR1 and CDR2 (germline): KGHDR, SFDVKD. V lost 4 bases and J lost 5; bases outside the gene matches: 5. The CDR3 here is CATSEAGTGGHQPQHF. Written as DNA, the CDR3 is TGTGCCACCAGTGAGGCCGGGACAGGGGGCCATCAGCCCCAGCATTTT.

V and J are TRBV9 and TRBJ2-3; 13 nucleotides align to TRBD2. Looked up from germline, CDR1 is SGDLS and CDR2 is YYNGEE. Losses at the gene ends were 0 bases for V and 5 bases for J; bases not matched to a gene: 3. The CDR3 runs to 16 residues. In nucleotides, the CDR3 is TGTGCCAGCAGCGTAGGACTAGCGGGGGGTGAAGATACGCAGTATTTT. Amino acid sequence: CASSVGLAGGEDTQYF.

The V call is TRBV7-9, the J call TRBJ2-3; a possible D gene is TRBD2 (6 bases). V was shortened by 0 bases and J by 3 bases, with 13 bases between the two germline ends. Germline CDR1 is SEHNR and CDR2 is FQNEAQ (reference sequence). The CDR3 extends over 16 amino acids. DNA for the CDR3: TGTGCCAGCAGCTTAGCGGAGGGGCTGGGGACAGATACGCAGTATTTT. Translating gives CASSLAEGLGTDTQYF.